Following are 12 T cell receptor beta chains from one sample sequenced in a study of circulating and synovial CD4+ cells in juvenile arthritis. Here immunoSEQ multiplex PCR was the method, and the copy in TCRdb shows in-frame clones only, minus some. This table has around 32,000 clones, 95% to 96% appearing once. The sample consisted of CD4+ T cells from blood. The receptors were sampled from a human donor with juvenile idiopathic arthritis.

This clone was counted only a few times. J is TRBJ1-3 and V is TRBV6-5; no clear D gene. V shed 2 bases and J shed 0 bases, with 8 bases lying between them. The length of the CDR3 is 15 residues. Per germline, CDR1 MNHEY and CDR2 SVGAGI. The CDR3 region has the DNA TGTGCCAGCAGTTACGCCCGGGTCTCTGGAAACACCATATATTTT. Amino acid sequence: CASSYARVSGNTIYF.

The genes are TRBV5-1 and TRBJ2-5; the D gene is possibly TRBD1 (6 bases). Germline-derived CDR1 and CDR2 are SGHRS and YFSETQ. The CDR3 has 16 residues. V was clipped by 0 bases and J by 1 base, with 13 bases between them. The CDR3 protein is CASSLAPTGAQETQYF. In nucleotides, the CDR3 is TGCGCCAGCAGCTTGGCCCCGACAGGAGCCCAAGAGACCCAGTACTTC. Variable domain in full (rest from reference TRBV5-1 and TRBJ2-5): KAGVTQTPRYLIKTRGQQVTLSCSPISGHRSVSWYQQTPGQGLQFLFEYFSETQRNKGNFPGRFSGRQFSNSRSEMNVSTLELGDSALYLCASSLAPTGAQETQYFGPGTRLLVL.

The rearrangement uses TRBV10-3 and TRBJ2-1, with TRBD2 identical over 8 bases. The germline gives CDR1 ENHRY, CDR2 SYGVKD. This CDR3 region has 15 residues. V was clipped by 8 bases and J by 5 bases; unmatched bases: 11. The chain's CDR3 is CAIGFATGGNNEQFF. The DNA for the CDR3 is TGTGCCATCGGGTTCGCGACGGGAGGGAACAATGAGCAGTTCTTC.

This clone was detected only once. V gene TRBV7-2 combines with J gene TRBJ2-1; D is ambiguous. Germline-derived CDR1 and CDR2 are SGHTA and FQGNSA. V shed 5 bases and J shed 16 bases, with 15 bases lying between them. The CDR3 spans 11 residues. The CDR3 DNA follows: TGTGCCAGCAGCAGCAACGCGGTTTTTTTCTTC. This encodes CASSSNAVFFF.

CDR3: CASSHTGATDTQYF. The DNA of the CDR3 is TGTGCCAGCAGCCACACAGGGGCCACAGATACGCAGTATTTT. The rearrangement links TRBV6-1 to TRBJ2-3; the match to TRBD1 covers 7 bases. V dropped 6 bases and J dropped 2; count of bases not matched to a gene: 5. Looked up from germline, CDR1 is MNHNS and CDR2 is SASEGT. The CDR3 has 14 amino acids.

The chain has TRBV5-4 and TRBJ2-7; 8 bases are shared with TRBD2. V gave up 4 bases and J gave up 4 bases; unmatched junction bases: 13. This CDR3 has 16 residues. Germline V gene lookup returns CDR1 SGHNT and CDR2 YYREEE (reference sequence). In DNA, the CDR3 is TGTGCCAGCAGCCAAAGGAGCGGGAGTATAAAATACGAGCAGTACTTC. It codes for CASSQRSGSIKYEQYF.

Here the CDR3 DNA reads TGTGCCAGCACCCACCGCACTAGCGGGGGGGCCGGTGAGCAGTTCTTC. The encoded protein is CASTHRTSGGAGEQFF. The chain employs TRBV2 and TRBJ2-1, with 13 bases that match TRBD2. Germline values: CDR1 SNHLY, CDR2 FYNNEI. This CDR3 spans 16 amino acids. J lost 9 bases, V lost 7 bases, and 12 bases had no gene match.

This chain links TRBV28 with TRBJ1-1; D not resolved. Trimming pared 8 bases from V and 2 bases from J, leaving 6 bases between. CDR1 MDHEN and CDR2 SYDVKM come from the germline V gene. CDR3 length: 11 amino acids. Written as DNA, the CDR3 is TGTGCCAGCCTTTCCAACACTGAAGCTTTCTTT. Amino acid sequence: CASLSNTEAFF.

Concerning this clone itself: The junction departs from germline at one end; a sequencing error may be responsible. The sample carries other DNA sequences with the same CDR3. The chain combines TRBV10-3 with TRBJ1-6, with D uncertain. The V gene's germline CDR1 is ENHRY and CDR2 SYGVKD. The CDR3 totals 12 residues. The CDR3 spells CAISANYSPLHF. The CDR3 nucleotides read TGTGCCATCAGTGCCAACTATTCCCCCCTCCACTTT.

V gene TRBV6-6 combines with J gene TRBJ2-7, with 10 bases that match TRBD2. With V trimmed by 0 bases and J by 7 bases, 9 bases remained unmatched. Germline CDR1 is MNHNY and CDR2 is SVGAGI (reference sequence). The CDR3 spans 16 residues. The CDR3 nucleotides are TGTGCCAGCAGTTACTCCTCCCAGCGGGAGGGGTTTGAGCAGTACTTC. Amino acids: CASSYSSQREGFEQYF.

This chain connects TRBV28 to TRBJ2-5; TRBD1 matches 7 bases. CDR3 length: 17 amino acids. Germline-derived CDR1 and CDR2 are MDHEN and SYDVKM. Unmatched junction bases numbered 19, after V lost 5 bases and J lost 7 bases. CDR3 amino acids: CASSLGTAALPSRTQYF. The CDR3 region has the DNA TGTGCCAGCAGTCTGGGGACAGCAGCATTGCCAAGCCGGACCCAGTACTTC.

This chain uses TRBV27 with TRBJ2-7; D ambiguous. V gave up 3 bases and J gave up 4 bases, with 10 bases separating them. The CDR3 has 13 amino acids. CDR1 and CDR2 from the germline V gene are MNHEY and SMNVEV (reference sequence). CDR3: CASSLKSGYEQYF. DNA of the CDR3: TGTGCCAGCAGTTTGAAATCCGGTTACGAGCAGTACTTC.